In its sample, the clone carrying this TCR beta chain was seen a few times. Antigen specificity is unknown. Germline CDR1 DFQATT, CDR2 SNEGSKA (reference sequence). V was pared by 6 bases and J by 3 bases, with 11 bases of the junction left unmatched. This CDR3 contains 14 residues. The record originates from a study of post-analysis software for immune sequencing data. The study's findings and limits: When patients were compared with controls, 4 or 5 TRBV segments were more frequent, TRBV5-6, TRBV5-1 and TRBV20-1 among them.

Unique molecular identifiers tagged the TCR beta cDNA libraries. TCRdb ran MiXCR on the PCR reads and lists one entry per CDR3 protein. The sample records hundreds of thousands of distinct CDR3 sequences, roughly 45% being singletons. Sample: blood. The rearrangement links TRBV20-1 to TRBJ2-7; 7 bases agree with TRBD2. The sequence derives from a girl aged 5-17 years with multiple sclerosis. DNA of the CDR3: TGCAGTGCCCCGAGTAGCGGGTTCCTCTACGAGCAGTACTTC. Translated, it gives CSAPSSGFLYEQYF.